This TCR beta chain was sequenced for a study of PD-L1 blockade in urothelial cancer (TCRdb year 2017). Study-level background: Therapy was started around 2014 for all patients, and atezolizumab 1,200 mg was administered intravenously every 3 weeks. Twenty-five of 29 patients were identified as males with urothelial cancer of bladder origin, and a prior smoking history was reported by 18 of 29 patients. Patients had an ECOG performance status of 0 or 1 and had received between 0 and 3 prior chemotherapy regimens. Blood samples were analyzed at 3 weeks after treatment start (second dose) and at 6 weeks after treatment start. A median of about 140,000 T cells and approximately 86,000 unique TCRs was obtained from blood samples, and a median clonality of roughly 0.082 was observed. An exploratory multi-omic analysis was conducted of the somatic, immune and clinical correlates of response to PD-L1 blockade with atezolizumab in urothelial cancer. Pretreatment tumor samples and matched peripheral blood, collected serially before and after atezolizumab treatment, underwent TCR sequencing. Durable clinical benefit was defined as progression-free survival longer than 6 months, and TCR features were also tested against progression-free and overall survival. In the same patients, pretreatment tumors underwent whole exome sequencing and RNA sequencing in addition to TCR sequencing. Durable clinical benefit was achieved by nine patients and was not achieved by 20 patients. Pretreatment blood TCR-seq was available for 27 to 30 patients, at least one posttreatment blood collection was obtained for 24 patients, and tumor TCR-seq was available for 24 patients. General findings and caveats noted by the study authors: Greater expansion of tumor-associated TCR clones in peripheral blood 3 weeks after the start of treatment was observed in patients with durable benefit (n of about 21, p = 0.022). Because the sample size was small (n ≈ 31) and many exploratory analyses were performed, the results are intended to be hypothesis-generating. Improved progression-free and overall survival was associated with having pretreatment peripheral blood TCR clonality below the median.

A total of some 30 patients with locally advanced or metastatic urothelial carcinoma, treated at Memorial Sloan Kettering on a trial protocol, made up the cohort. Peripheral blood mononuclear cells were collected pretreatment and during treatment, with between 1 and 8 total time points per patient. The Qiagen DNeasy Blood extraction kit was used to purify genomic DNA from total PBMCs and from tumor samples. Collected pretreatment and during treatment, PBMCs were isolated and stored as previously described. CDR1 SNHLY and CDR2 FYNNEI are derived from the germline V gene. V is pared back by 5 bases and J by 4 bases, with 11 bases lying between the germline termini. Its CDR3 holds 14 amino acids, cysteine through phenylalanine. The read is trimmed to its CDR3 DNA, 42 bases read in frame from base 1. To estimate absolute template abundance from read counts, synthetic TCR analog templates were spiked into each PCR. The immunoSEQ assay was used to amplify TCRbeta CDR3 regions from genomic DNA with bias-controlled V and J gene primers. Sequencing of rearranged TCRbeta segments was performed at approximately 20X coverage. Concerning the study's data processing: Clustering was used to correct sequencing errors, and CDR3s were annotated against IMGT so that V, D and J genes could be assigned. Out-of-frame and stop-codon sequences were excluded, and only productive TCRbeta rearrangements were used in downstream analyses. Clonality was calculated as one minus the Shannon entropy normalized by the log of the number of unique productive sequences. Fisher's exact test with Benjamini-Hochberg correction, using a cutoff of adjusted p below 0.01, was how clones that differed between time points or between blood and tumor were identified. Not all clones reach the TCRdb copy of this immuneACCESS table, which keeps in-frame sequences only. Checked studies attribute under half of the gap to unresolved V genes and leave the rest unexplained. That table is the source of V, J and clone size, and D and trimming were worked out from the DNA. The table for this sample lists about 21,000 clones; almost 90% of them were counted only once. In total, the top ten clones hold 15% to 20% of the sample.

In its sample, this clone was seen once. The antigen this receptor binds is unknown. No much larger clone exists at a distance of one base, and base qualities are not known. Sequenced material: PBMCs, taken around atezolizumab (anti-PD-L1) treatment. The receptor comes from an older woman with urothelial cancer. The chain was built from TRBV2 and TRBJ2-2; tentative D gene TRBD1, with 5 bases matching. The DNA sequence reads TGTGCCAGCAGTAGGCAGGGAATCACCGGGGAGCTGTTTTTT. It is translated as CASSRQGITGELFF.